This T cell receptor beta chain appears in the sequencing data of a study of OX40 agonist ivuxolimab in advanced cancers. Study context: Two cutaneous melanoma patients and one hepatocellular carcinoma patient, three in all, had partial responses. Study-wide findings and caveats: Among the least clonally expanded were partial responders at 0.1-3.0 mg/kg.

Repertoires were generated with immunoSEQ multiplex PCR, while TCRdb's copy carries only in-frame clones and drops some. This sample has over 30,000 clones, with around 80% found just once. In germline, CDR1 is MNHNS, CDR2 SASEGT. The CDR3 consists of 13 residues. Between the trimmed V and J ends, which lost 7 bases and 9 bases, there was a span of 13 bases. As regards this clone: The antigen is unknown.

If patients had autoimmune disease history or systemic immunosuppression, they were excluded. J is TRBJ2-6 and V is TRBV6-1; no clear D. The material sequenced was CD4+ or CD8+ T cells sorted from blood, taken in a trial of the OX40 agonist ivuxolimab. The TCR sequence derives from an adult with an advanced solid tumor such as melanoma, head and neck, liver or kidney cancer. The CDR3 region is CASTWNEINVLTF. CDR3 DNA sequence: TGTGCCAGCACCTGGAATGAGATCAACGTCCTGACTTTC.